This is a list of T cell receptor beta chains from one sample in a study of blood T cell repertoires in COVID-19. Generated by immunoSEQ multiplex PCR, the TCRdb table keeps only in-frame clones and is missing some. The data contain 280,000 or so clones, 75% to 90% of them singletons. Material for sequencing was PBMCs or T cells enriched from blood (not recorded which). The receptors were gathered from a man younger than 40 who had recovered from COVID-19. Both conserved end residues are part of each CDR3. A D gene is named only where the DNA matches it firmly. A row's size may be missing; if present it is once, few, many or a size class.

abundance,v_gene,j_gene,d_gene,CDR3nt,CDR3aa
.,TRBV29-1,TRBJ2-1,TRBD1,TGCAGCGTCATGACGAGGGGGCGCGGCAATGAGCAGTTCTTC,CSVMTRGRGNEQFF
.,TRBV5-1,TRBJ2-7,TRBD2,TGCGCCAGCAGCTTGGGACCCTCCCAGCGGGGAGCCTCCTACGAGCAGTACTTC,CASSLGPSQRGASYEQYF
.,TRBV20-1,TRBJ1-2,TRBD1,TGCAGTGCTAGTCCCGGGACAGGGTACGGGGGCTACACCTTC,CSASPGTGYGGYTF
.,TRBV10-3,TRBJ2-1,.,TGTGCCATCATGAGGAGCAATGAGCAGTTCTTC,CAIMRSNEQFF
.,TRBV6-5,TRBJ2-7,TRBD2,TGTGCCAGCAGTTCCGGGGGGGGCCAACTAAAAGAGCAGTACTTC,CASSSGGGQLKEQYF
.,TRBV19,TRBJ1-1,TRBD1,TGTGCCAGTAGTATAAACGGACAGGGGAACACTGAAGCTTTCTTT,CASSINGQGNTEAFF
.,TRBV7-9,TRBJ1-2,.,TGTGCCAGCAGCATTGACAGTACTAACTATGGCTACACCTTC,CASSIDSTNYGYTF
.,TRBV12-3/TRBV12-4,TRBJ2-5,TRBD2,TGTGCCAGCAGCTCCACCGGGACTAGCAAGTACTTC,CASSSTGTSKYF
.,TRBV2,TRBJ1-4,.,TGTGCCAGGACGTCGTCGGGACTTAATGAAAAACTGTTTTTT,CARTSSGLNEKLFF
few,TRBV3-1/TRBV3-2,TRBJ2-7,.,TGTGCCAGCAGCCAAGTTCGCTACGAGCAGTACTTC,CASSQVRYEQYF
once,TRBV5-4,TRBJ2-1,TRBD2,TGTGCCAGCAGGGCGGGACTAGCGGGGGGGAGCTCCTACAATGAGCAGTTCTTC,CASRAGLAGGSSYNEQFF
.,TRBV5-6,TRBJ2-5,TRBD1,TGTGCCAGCAGCTTGCTCGGACAGGGAATGGAGACCCAGTACTTC,CASSLLGQGMETQYF
.,TRBV2,TRBJ1-1,TRBD1,TGTGCCAGCAGCGAACAGGGGGCATCGGTGTACACTGAAGCTTTCTTT,CASSEQGASVYTEAFF
.,TRBV9,TRBJ1-4,.,TGTGCCAGCAGCGTAGGAGACGGGGGGTTCGGGGAAAAACTGTTTTTT,CASSVGDGGFGEKLFF
.,TRBV9,TRBJ2-3,.,TGTGCCAGCAGCGTAGCAGCGGAGAGCGCAGATACGCAGTATTTT,CASSVAAESADTQYF
.,TRBV5-1,TRBJ2-7,.,TGCGCCAGCAGCTTGGCCAGGCAGGGGTGGTCCCACGAGCAGTACTTC,CASSLARQGWSHEQYF
.,TRBV2,TRBJ1-3,.,TGTGCCAGCAGTCTACAGGGTCGCTCTGGAAACACCATATATTTT,CASSLQGRSGNTIYF
.,TRBV2,TRBJ1-2,.,TGTGCCAGCAGATGGACAGCTACAGGGCAGGCTGGCTACACCTTC,CASRWTATGQAGYTF
.,TRBV7-2,TRBJ1-1,.,TGTGCCAGCAGCTCTAAGCCCCAGGGGCTAGGTGAAGCTTTCTTT,CASSSKPQGLGEAFF
.,TRBV18,TRBJ2-1,TRBD1,TGTGCCAGCTCACCAGGGACAGCGAGCTCCTACAATGAGCAGTTCTTC,CASSPGTASSYNEQFF
.,TRBV5-8,TRBJ1-6,.,TGTGCCAGCAGCTTCCCAGGGTATACACCCCTCCACTTT,CASSFPGYTPLHF
.,TRBV4-2,TRBJ2-1,.,TGTGCCAGCAGCCAAGATCCAGGGCCCTACAATGAGCAGTTCTTC,CASSQDPGPYNEQFF
.,TRBV7-2,TRBJ1-4,TRBD1,TGTGCCAGCAGCTTGGGGGACAGGGCTTATGAAAAACTGTTTTTT,CASSLGDRAYEKLFF
.,TRBV19,TRBJ2-3,TRBD1,TGTGCCAGTAGTATATATGAGACAGGGCGCCCAGATACGCAGTATTTT,CASSIYETGRPDTQYF
.,TRBV10-3,TRBJ1-2,.,TGTGCCATCAGCGGAGCGCGGATCACTAACTATGGCTACACCTTC,CAISGARITNYGYTF
.,TRBV7-2,TRBJ2-3,.,TGTGCCAGCAGAGCTCCCTCCACAGATACGCAGTATTTT,CASRAPSTDTQYF
.,TRBV3-1/TRBV3-2,TRBJ1-2,TRBD1,TGTGCCAGCAGCCAAATGACAGGGGCAGGTGGCTACACCTTC,CASSQMTGAGGYTF
.,TRBV27,TRBJ1-2,TRBD1,TGTGCCAGCAGTTTATCCATGACAGGGGGCCCTTGGGGCTACACCTTC,CASSLSMTGGPWGYTF
.,TRBV19,TRBJ2-7,.,TGTGCCAGTACCCAAGGGGGGGTCGGCGACGAGCAGTACTTC,CASTQGGVGDEQYF
.,TRBV9,TRBJ2-1,.,TGTGCCAGCAGCGTAGGGGACAATAATTATGAGCAGTTCTTC,CASSVGDNNYEQFF
.,TRBV11-2,TRBJ2-3,.,TGTGCCAGCAGCACAAAATCAGTACAAGGGGCCACTAGCACAGATACGCAGTATTTT,CASSTKSVQGATSTDTQYF
.,TRBV10-3,TRBJ1-1,.,TGTGCCATCAGTGCCTATCGAGGGACTGAAGCTTTCTTT,CAISAYRGTEAFF
.,TRBV19,TRBJ1-1,.,TGTGCCAGTAGTATCAGGGGTTCCATGAACACTGAAGCTTTCTTT,CASSIRGSMNTEAFF
.,TRBV25-1,TRBJ2-3,.,TGTGCCAGCGTAGCGAGAGGCACAGATACGCAGTATTTT,CASVARGTDTQYF
.,TRBV7-2,TRBJ1-2,.,TGTGCCAGCAGCCCTAGGACGGGAACCTATGGCTACACCTTC,CASSPRTGTYGYTF
.,TRBV5-1,TRBJ2-5,TRBD2,TGCGCCAGCAGAAAAGCGGGGGGCCACCAAGAGACCCAGTACTTC,CASRKAGGHQETQYF
.,TRBV13,TRBJ2-7,TRBD2,TGTGCCAGCAGCTTAAAGTCCGGACTAGCGTGGTACTTC,CASSLKSGLAWYF
.,TRBV7-2,TRBJ1-2,.,TGTGCCGGGGCTGGGGAATTCGTACTTAACTATGGCTACACCTTC,CAGAGEFVLNYGYTF
.,TRBV2,TRBJ1-2,TRBD1,TGTGCCAGCAGTGAATCCTGGGACAGGGACTATGGCTACACCTTC,CASSESWDRDYGYTF
.,TRBV19,TRBJ2-2,TRBD2,TGTGCCAGTAGTCTGGGACTAGCGGGAGCCACCGGGGAGCTGTTTTTT,CASSLGLAGATGELFF
.,TRBV10-3,TRBJ2-1,.,TGTGCCATCAGTGCTCCTAGCGCCGACCTTGGGGGTGAGCAGTTCTTC,CAISAPSADLGGEQFF
once,TRBV25-1,TRBJ1-2,.,TGTGCCAGCAGTGAACCTGGGGCAGAGAGCTACACCTTC,CASSEPGAESYTF
.,TRBV3-1/TRBV3-2,TRBJ1-2,TRBD1,TGTGCCAGCAGCATTCGGGACAGTAGTGGCTACACCTTC,CASSIRDSSGYTF
.,TRBV7-9,TRBJ2-5,.,TGTGCCAGCAGCGCCCCAATACTCCAAGAGACCCAGTACTTC,CASSAPILQETQYF
.,TRBV7-2,TRBJ1-4,TRBD1,TGTGCCAGCAGCACCGGGACAGGGGTTGAAAAACTGTTTTTT,CASSTGTGVEKLFF
.,TRBV10-3,TRBJ2-3,.,TGTGCCATCCGAGGGGGGGGAAACACAGATACGCAGTATTTT,CAIRGGGNTDTQYF
once,TRBV7-3,TRBJ1-5,TRBD1,TGTGCCAGCAGACCTCGGTCGTGGACAGGGTCTTCGATTAGCAATCAGCCCCAGCATTTT,CASRPRSWTGSSISNQPQHF
.,TRBV19,TRBJ1-1,.,TGTGCCAGTAGTATATCGGGGTACGGGTACACTGAAGCTTTCTTT,CASSISGYGYTEAFF
.,TRBV5-1,TRBJ1-1,TRBD1,TGCGCCAGCAGCTGGGGACAGGGGCCCACTGAAGCTTTCTTT,CASSWGQGPTEAFF
.,TRBV7-9,TRBJ1-1,TRBD1,TGTGCCAGCAGACCTAAGGACAGGAACGACAAAGCTTTCTTT,CASRPKDRNDKAFF
.,TRBV14,TRBJ2-2,.,TGTGCCAGCAGCCCGGGACAGAACACCGGGGAGCTGTTTTTT,CASSPGQNTGELFF
.,TRBV4-3,TRBJ2-7,.,TGCGCCAGCAGCCTCAGCAGGGGAGCCTACGAGCAGTACTTC,CASSLSRGAYEQYF
.,TRBV15,TRBJ2-3,TRBD1,TGTGCCACCAGCAGAGAAAAGGGGGCGGTAGATACGCAGTATTTT,CATSREKGAVDTQYF
once,TRBV30,TRBJ2-7,.,TGTGCCTGGCGATCAAACTCAGGGTATGGCGAGCAGTACTTC,CAWRSNSGYGEQYF
once,TRBV19,TRBJ2-2,TRBD2,TGTGCCAGTAGTATAGATAGTGCTAGCGGAGCCGGGGAGCTGTTTTTT,CASSIDSASGAGELFF
.,TRBV7-6,TRBJ1-5,.,TGTGCCAGCAGCTTGGGACCGGGGGGCAATCAGCCCCAGCATTTT,CASSLGPGGNQPQHF
.,TRBV7-8,TRBJ2-1,TRBD2,TGTGCCAGCAGTTCAGCGGGGTCCATCAATGAGCAGTTCTTC,CASSSAGSINEQFF